This passage covers 16 T cell receptor beta chains from one sample sequenced in a study of blood T cell repertoires in COVID-19. TCRdb's table, derived via immunoSEQ multiplex PCR, lists solely in-frame clones and lacks some. The sample shows about 250,000 clones, 80% to 85% of them seen only once. Sequencing used peripheral blood. The source of these receptors is a person aged 70 to 79 with COVID-19, enrolled during active disease.

This clone occurred a few times. The V gene is TRBV28, the J gene TRBJ1-2; possibly TRBD1 for D (6 bases). Per the germline V gene, CDR1 is MDHEN and CDR2 is SYDVKM. There are 13 residues in the CDR3. Deletions cut 6 bases from V and 4 bases from J, with 12 bases between. The CDR3 loop reads CASRPAGVYGYTF. The CDR3 region has the DNA TGTGCCAGCAGGCCCGCAGGGGTCTATGGCTACACCTTC.

A note on this clone: Germline is not matched at one junction end, which may reflect a read error. The chain carries TRBV24-1 and TRBJ2-3; the match to TRBD1 covers 7 bases. This CDR3 is built from 14 residues. Germline V CDR1 and CDR2: KGHDR, SFDVKD. CDR3 coding DNA: TGTGCCACCGGTGACAGGGTCAGCACAGATACGCAGTATTTT. Encoded protein: CATGDRVSTDTQYF.

Comment on this clone: The same CDR3 can be traced to other DNA sequences in this sample. V and J are TRBV19 and TRBJ2-5; 9 positions agree with TRBD1. Per the germline V gene, CDR1 is LNHDA and CDR2 is SQIVND (reference sequence). The CDR3 totals 14 residues. V lost 4 bases and J lost 5; bases outside the gene matches: 5. The CDR3 loop reads CASSSTGGVETQYF. The CDR3 coding sequence is TGTGCCAGTAGTAGCACAGGGGGCGTGGAGACCCAGTACTTC.

The rearrangement links TRBV28 to TRBJ2-5; the match to TRBD2 covers 10 bases. The ends lost 4 bases at V and 5 bases at J; junction bases unmatched: 7. This CDR3 is 15 amino acids long. Germline assignment: CDR1 MDHEN and CDR2 SYDVKM. The CDR3 spells CASSWVAGGSETQYF. The CDR3 DNA follows: TGTGCCAGCAGTTGGGTAGCGGGGGGTTCGGAGACCCAGTACTTC.

The V and J genes are TRBV18 and TRBJ2-7; 7 nucleotides match TRBD2. Trimming removed 8 bases from V and 6 bases from J; junction bases left unmatched: 7. Germline lookup yields CDR1 KGHSH and CDR2 LQKENI. The CDR3 runs to 12 residues. The CDR3 loop reads CASRAPGGEQYF. The CDR3 nucleotides are TGTGCCAGCCGCGCCCCGGGAGGCGAGCAGTACTTC.

J is TRBJ1-2 and V is TRBV12-3 or TRBV12-4; D is undetermined. The CDR3 contains 12 residues. The ends were cut back, 3 bases at V and 6 bases at J, with 8 bases in the middle. Here the CDR3 DNA reads TGTGCCAGCAGTTTGGGAGGGCATGGCTACACCTTC. This gives the protein CASSLGGHGYTF.

The CDR3 DNA reads TGTGCCAGCTCACCTCGTTCTAGCGGGATCGCAGATACGCAGTATTTT. The encoded protein is CASSPRSSGIADTQYF. The chain is built from TRBV18 and TRBJ2-3; 9 bases line up with TRBD2. In germline, CDR1 is KGHSH, CDR2 LQKENI. The length of the CDR3 is 16 residues. Trimming at V came to 3 bases and at J to 4 bases, leaving 8 bases not matched to a gene.

The chain uses TRBV5-8 and TRBJ2-2; no reliable D call. Germline CDR1 is SGHTS and CDR2 is YDEGEE. This CDR3 region has 12 residues. The germline V and J ends were trimmed by 8 bases and 6 bases, with 11 bases remaining between them. DNA of the CDR3: TGTGCCAGTTCGCGTAGAGCCGGGGAGCTGTTTTTT. Translating gives CASSRRAGELFF.

The CDR3: CASSLTWSSSYEQYF. CDR3 DNA: TGTGCCAGCAGTTTAACTTGGAGTAGCTCCTACGAGCAGTACTTC. The rearrangement links TRBV28 to TRBJ2-7; D is ambiguous. Germline CDR1 is MDHEN and CDR2 is SYDVKM. Trimming left V 2 bases short and J 0 bases short, with 11 bases between. The CDR3 extends over 15 amino acids.

The chain employs TRBV5-4 and TRBJ2-4; possibly TRBD1 for D (6 bases). Germline CDR1 is SGHNT and CDR2 is YYREEE (reference sequence). CDR3 length equals 16 residues. The V end lost 1 base, the J end lost 1 base, and 12 bases lay between the germline ends. The CDR3 bases are TGTGCCAGCAGCTTGCCCCAACAGGGTGCCAAAAACATTCAGTACTTC. Amino acids: CASSLPQQGAKNIQYF.

This clone occurred many times. This chain links TRBV9 with TRBJ1-1; tentatively, D is TRBD1 (6 bases). The CDR3 consists of 14 residues. V shed 3 bases and J shed 3 bases, with 12 bases lying between them. Germline lookup yields CDR1 SGDLS and CDR2 YYNGEE. CDR3: CASSELRGDTEAFF. CDR3 nucleotide sequence: TGTGCCAGCAGCGAACTCAGGGGAGACACTGAAGCTTTCTTT.

The chain carries TRBV6-5 and TRBJ1-1; D uncertain. V lost 4 bases to trimming and J lost 5 bases, with 5 bases between them. Germline V gene lookup returns CDR1 MNHEY and CDR2 SVGAGI. The length of the CDR3 is 11 residues. The DNA for the CDR3 is TGTGCCAGCAGTTCTCAGACTGAAGCTTTCTTT. It specifies CASSSQTEAFF.

A single count supports this clone. The chain couples TRBV10-1 to TRBJ1-5, with 9 bases identical to TRBD1. The CDR3 is 18 residues long. The trim removed 8 bases at V and 1 base at J, leaving 15 bases unmatched. CDR1 WNHNN and CDR2 SYGVQD come from the germline V gene (reference sequence). CDR3 DNA: TGCGCCAGCCGAGGCCGGGACAGGGAACGTGGGAGCAATCAGCCCCAGCATTTT. Amino acids: CASRGRDRERGSNQPQHF.

The V call is TRBV28, the J call TRBJ2-1, with 9 bases lining up with TRBD2. This CDR3 region has 16 residues. Germline CDR1 reads MDHEN; CDR2 reads SYDVKM. The V and J ends lost 1 base and 5 bases, in that order; junction bases with no gene match: 6. The CDR3 protein is CASSLLTSGRDNEQFF. The CDR3 DNA is TGTGCCAGCAGTTTATTGACTAGCGGAAGAGACAATGAGCAGTTCTTC.

This clone was seen many times. The V and J genes are TRBV5-4 and TRBJ2-7, with TRBD1 identical over 10 bases. Germline assignment: CDR1 SGHNT and CDR2 YYREEE (reference sequence). The CDR3 contains 16 residues. V lost 4 bases and J lost 0; bases outside the gene matches: 7. The CDR3 DNA follows: TGTGCCAGCAGCCCCGGGACAGGGGCCTCCTCCTACGAGCAGTACTTC. Residues: CASSPGTGASSYEQYF. The whole variable domain, remainder taken from reference TRBV5-4 and TRBJ2-7, is ETGVTQSPTHLIKTRGQQVTLRCSSQSGHNTVSWYQQALGQGPQFIFQYYREEENGRGNFPPRFSGLQFPNYSSELNVNALELDDSALYLCASSPGTGASSYEQYFGPGTRLTVT.

The CDR3 sequence: CASSPATGGAFF. The CDR3 DNA reads TGTGCCAGCAGCCCCGCGACAGGGGGAGCTTTCTTT. V and J are TRBV3-1 (or the pseudogene TRBV3-2) and TRBJ1-1; TRBD1 agrees at 9 bases. Germline V gene data show CDR1 as LGHDT and CDR2 as YNNKEL (reference sequence). The CDR3 has 12 residues. The J segment lost 10 bases and the V segment lost 4 bases, leaving 4 bases of the junction unmatched.